These 3 T cell receptor beta chains were sequenced from one sample in a study of T cells after yellow fever vaccination. MiXCR was run by TCRdb on the 5' RACE reads, yielding one entry per CDR3 protein. The sample lists more than 250,000 distinct CDR3 sequences, roughly 6.8% occurring once. The source was PBMCs, collected around 45 days after the first yellow fever vaccination. The source of these receptors is a man between 18 and 35 years old who received the YFV17D yellow fever vaccine.

The genes are TRBV29-1 and TRBJ1-4, with D tentatively TRBD1 (5 bases). Between the trimmed V and J ends, which lost 2 bases and 5 bases, there was a span of 12 bases. Germline values: CDR1 SQVTM, CDR2 ANQGSEA. The CDR3 spans 14 residues. This CDR3 reads CSVESATENEKLFF. The DNA for the CDR3 is TGCAGCGTTGAATCGGCGACAGAAAATGAAAAACTGTTTTTT.

This clonotype showed up just a few times. The chain has TRBV4-1 and TRBJ2-2; D remains ambiguous. This CDR3 is 14 amino acids long. Looked up from germline, CDR1 is MGHRA and CDR2 is YSYEKL. Trimming pared 2 bases from V and 8 bases from J, leaving 12 bases between. CDR3 in DNA: TGCGCCAGCAGCCAAATCGGCGGATTAGGGGAGCTGTTTTTT. It encodes CASSQIGGLGELFF.

The table lists this clonotype with many counts. The CDR3: CASSQDILAGGYTDTQYF. In DNA, the CDR3 is TGCGCCAGCAGCCAAGATATCCTAGCGGGGGGATACACAGATACGCAGTATTTT. The chain uses TRBV4-3 and TRBJ2-3; 11 nucleotides align to TRBD2. V lost 0 bases and J lost 2; bases outside the gene matches: 7. The CDR3 contains 18 residues. Germline V CDR1 and CDR2: LGHNA, YSLEER.